The present T cell receptor beta chain was sequenced within a study of regulatory T cells in long-lasting Graves disease. Investigators prepared the TCR beta libraries by applying iRepertoire HTBI primers and Arm-PCR of CDR3 regions. TCRdb reprocessed the multiplex PCR reads with MiXCR, giving one entry per CDR3 protein. Here the sample spans about 330,000 distinct CDR3 sequences, about 17% being singletons. Time point defined: newly diagnosed GD, antithyroid drugs for less than 3 months. PBMCs provided the RNA from which the TCR library was made. Germline CDR1 SNHLY, CDR2 FYNNEI. Trimming left V 1 base short and J 1 base short, with 8 bases between. CDR3 length: 15 residues. This sample was shared with a second study, whose subject was T cells in Graves' hyperthyroidism and ophthalmopathy.

The clonotype originates from a woman younger than 35 with Graves disease. Sequencing used peripheral blood mononuclear cells (PBMCs), obtained at new diagnosis, from a patient treated with antithyroid drugs. The chain uses TRBV2 and TRBJ2-1, with D uncertain. The CDR3 DNA reads as TGTGCCAGCAGTGAAGTTCGAAATTCCTACAATGAGCAGTTCTTC. As protein: CASSEVRNSYNEQFF.